Below are 28 T cell receptor beta chains sequenced from a single sample in a study of cytomegalovirus exposure and HLA in healthy donors. The PCR made use of 60 Vbeta and 13 Jbeta primers. Profiling relied on immunoSEQ multiplex PCR, and the TCRdb table lists in-frame clones only, not all of them. This sample has 200,000 to 250,000 clones; 82% occur once, and the top ten carry over 5%. The sequenced sample was PBMCs. These receptors were collected from a middle-aged woman in good health and CMV-seropositive.

The chain couples TRBV25-1 to TRBJ2-3; 9 bases are a match to TRBD1. The CDR3 loop spans 16 amino acids. CDR1 and CDR2 from the germline V gene are MGHDK and SYGVNS. The trim removed 8 bases at V and 9 bases at J, leaving 18 bases unmatched. The CDR3 DNA sequence: TGTGCCAGCTCCAGCACGGGGACAGGGCCCTCGGGGACGCAGTATTTT. Protein: CASSSTGTGPSGTQYF.

The CDR3: CASTARAGVNTEAFF. CDR3 sequence (DNA): TGTGCCAGCACAGCTAGGGCGGGAGTGAACACTGAAGCTTTCTTT. This sequence joins TRBV2 and TRBJ1-1; D unresolved. This CDR3 is 15 amino acids long. Germline CDR1 and CDR2: SNHLY and FYNNEI. Trimming removed 7 bases at V and 0 bases at J, with 15 bases between. The full variable domain, completed using reference TRBV2 and TRBJ1-1, is EPEVTQTPSHQVTQMGQEVILRCVPISNHLYFYWYRQILGQKVEFLVSFYNNEISEKSEIFDDQFSVERPDGSNFTLKIRSTKLEDSAMYFCASTARAGVNTEAFFGQGTRLTVV.

This chain connects TRBV7-2 to TRBJ2-1, with TRBD2 as a possible D gene (6 bases). Germline V gives CDR1 SGHTA, CDR2 FQGNSA. The CDR3 has 13 amino acids. Between the trimmed V and J ends, which lost 1 base and 7 bases, there was a span of 8 bases. CDR3 nucleotide sequence: TGTGCCAGCAGCTTAGATCGGGGGAATGAGCAGTTCTTC. Translated: CASSLDRGNEQFF.

Worth noting for this clone: One end of the junction does not line up with germline, which may come from a read error. This chain links TRBV5-4 with TRBJ2-7; D not resolved. CDR1 SGHNT and CDR2 YYREEE come from the germline V gene (reference sequence). CDR3 length: 15 amino acids. The CDR3 loop reads CVSSLGFPKPYEQYF. The DNA for the CDR3 is TGTGTCAGCAGCTTGGGATTTCCCAAGCCCTACGAGCAGTACTTC.

The V and J genes are TRBV5-4 and TRBJ2-3; 11 positions match TRBD2. Germline loops: CDR1 SGHNT, CDR2 YYREEE (reference sequence). The CDR3 runs to 15 residues. V lost 8 bases, J lost 4 bases, and 9 bases stayed unmatched. Written as DNA, the CDR3 is TGTGCCAGTACCTCCGGGACTAGCGGCCCAGATACGCAGTATTTT. Translating it yields CASTSGTSGPDTQYF. The variable domain in full, with the rest retrieved from reference TRBV5-4 and TRBJ2-3, is ETGVTQSPTHLIKTRGQQVTLRCSSQSGHNTVSWYQQALGQGPQFIFQYYREEENGRGNFPPRFSGLQFPNYSSELNVNALELDDSALYLCASTSGTSGPDTQYFGPGTRLTVL.

The chain links TRBV19 to TRBJ2-3; D possibly corresponds to TRBD2 (6 bases). The CDR3 has 13 residues. Germline-derived CDR1 and CDR2 are LNHDA and SQIVND (reference sequence). With 5 bases removed from V and 5 bases from J, the gap between germline ends came to 11 bases. The CDR3 spells CASSLGLRDTQYF. The CDR3 DNA is TGTGCCAGTAGTTTGGGACTCAGAGATACGCAGTATTTT.

This chain joins TRBV19 and TRBJ1-2; TRBD1 agrees at 9 bases. V gave up 2 bases and J gave up 4 bases; unmatched junction bases: 8. The CDR3 sequence is 16 residues long. In germline, CDR1 is LNHDA, CDR2 SQIVND (reference sequence). CDR3 loop: CASSISQGALVYGYTF. The CDR3 coding sequence is TGTGCCAGTAGTATATCACAGGGGGCGCTTGTCTATGGCTACACCTTC. Looking up the rest from reference TRBV19 and TRBJ1-2 gives the full variable domain: DGGITQSPKYLFRKEGQNVTLSCEQNLNHDAMYWYRQDPGQGLRLIYYSQIVNDFQKGDIAEGYSVSREKKESFPLTVTSAQKNPTAFYLCASSISQGALVYGYTFGSGTRLTVV.

V usage is TRBV5-6 and J usage is TRBJ1-1; D remains ambiguous. Germline CDR1 SGHDT, CDR2 YYEEEE. The CDR3 runs 13 residues. With 4 bases removed from V and 5 bases from J, the gap between germline ends came to 12 bases. CDR3 in amino acids: CASSPRRRTEAFF. The DNA of the CDR3 is TGTGCCAGCAGCCCTCGGCGGAGGACTGAAGCTTTCTTT.

The rearrangement uses TRBV7-9 and TRBJ2-5; 9 nucleotides line up with TRBD1. Losses at the gene ends were 5 bases for V and 3 bases for J; bases not matched to a gene: 4. Germline loops: CDR1 SEHNR, CDR2 FQNEAQ (reference sequence). The CDR3 totals 14 residues. Here the CDR3 reads CASSDRDREETQYF. CDR3 DNA sequence: TGTGCCAGCAGCGACCGGGACAGGGAAGAGACCCAGTACTTC.

This clone was observed once. This chain connects TRBV27 to TRBJ1-1; D gene uncertain. The CDR3 totals 14 residues. Germline CDR1 and CDR2: MNHEY and SMNVEV (reference sequence). Trimming removed 5 bases at V and 11 bases at J, with 21 bases between. The CDR3 coding sequence is TGTGCCAGCAGTCTCATCACGCCCGAGCCGCCCGCTTTCTTT. Amino acids: CASSLITPEPPAFF.

The V and J genes are TRBV7-2 and TRBJ2-5; TRBD2 is a possible D gene (5 bases). The end of the DNA fits TRBJ2-7 better, so the J call may be wrong. Germline V lookup: CDR1 SGHTA, CDR2 FQGNSA. The CDR3 is 16 residues long. CDR3 protein: CASSPYLLVSSYEQYF. In nucleotides, the CDR3 is TGTGCCAGCAGCCCATACCTACTAGTCAGCTCTTACGAGCAGTACTTC.

This chain links TRBV7-2 with TRBJ2-5; 9 nucleotides align to TRBD2. Trimming took 3 bases from V and 5 from J; bases not matched to a gene: 7. The germline CDR1 and CDR2 sequences are SGHTA and FQGNSA. This CDR3 spans 15 amino acids. The CDR3 reads CASSFLSGGMETQYF. The DNA for the CDR3 is TGTGCCAGCAGCTTCCTCAGCGGGGGGATGGAGACCCAGTACTTC.

J is TRBJ2-2 and V is TRBV13, with TRBD2 matching over 8 bases. This CDR3 has 16 residues. V lost 4 bases to trimming and J lost 5 bases; unmatched junction nucleotides: 9. The germline gives CDR1 PRHDT, CDR2 FYEKMQ (reference sequence). The CDR3 reads CASSSPTGGRTGELFF. The CDR3 region has the DNA TGTGCCAGCAGCTCTCCGACGGGGGGGCGGACCGGGGAGCTGTTTTTT.

The chain couples TRBV7-3 to TRBJ2-5; 7 nucleotides agree with TRBD2. CDR1 and CDR2 from the germline V gene are SGHTA and FQGTGA. The CDR3 runs 15 residues. V shed 5 bases and J 5 bases; nucleotides not matched to a gene: 11. The CDR3 DNA reads as TGTGCCAGCAGCCCCGGTGGGGGGGGTTGGGAGACCCAGTACTTC. Translated, it gives CASSPGGGGWETQYF.

In DNA, the CDR3 is TGCAGCGTTGAACGAACCGGGACAGGGGAGGCGGAAGCTTTCTTT. Amino acids: CSVERTGTGEAEAFF. The V call is TRBV29-1, the J call TRBJ1-1; 10 bases are shared with TRBD1. The CDR3 contains 15 residues. Germline CDR1 and CDR2: SQVTM and ANQGSEA. V dropped 2 bases and J dropped 8; count of bases not matched to a gene: 11.

The J gene is TRBJ1-2, the V gene TRBV27, with D tentatively TRBD1 (6 bases). In germline, CDR1 is MNHEY, CDR2 SMNVEV (reference sequence). Trimming took off 6 bases at V and 0 bases at J, with 14 bases between the two ends. The CDR3 runs 15 residues. This chain's CDR3 is CASRDDNRANYGYTF. The CDR3 DNA sequence: TGTGCCAGCAGGGATGACAACAGGGCTAACTATGGCTACACCTTC.

This chain links TRBV9 with TRBJ2-7; TRBD1 matches 7 bases. Unmatched junction bases numbered 14, after V lost 2 bases and J lost 6 bases. The germline gives CDR1 SGDLS, CDR2 YYNGEE. The CDR3 spans 16 residues. The CDR3 DNA reads as TGTGCCAGCAGCGTCCACGGGACAGAGAGACTACGCGAGCAGTACTTC. Translating gives CASSVHGTERLREQYF.

This clone has just a few counts. This sequence joins TRBV18 and TRBJ1-1; a weak D match, TRBD1 (6 bases). V gave up 2 bases and J gave up 5 bases, with 18 bases separating them. The germline gives CDR1 KGHSH, CDR2 LQKENI. The CDR3 is made up of 16 amino acids. For the CDR3, the DNA is TGTGCCAGCTCACCAGGCCGACAGGCGGTGGATACTGAAGCTTTCTTT. This codes for CASSPGRQAVDTEAFF. Drawing the rest from reference TRBV18 and TRBJ1-1, the complete variable domain is NAGVMQNPRHLVRRRGQEARLRCSPMKGHSHVYWYRQLPEEGLKFMVYLQKENIIDESGMPKERFSAEFPKEGPSILRIQQVVRGDSAAYFCASSPGRQAVDTEAFFGQGTRLTVV.

The V call is TRBV6-5, the J call TRBJ1-4, with a weak D call TRBD1 (5 bases). Germline V gene sequence: CDR1 MNHEY, CDR2 SVGAGI. The CDR3 spans 15 residues. V was pared by 2 bases and J by 3 bases, with 10 bases between. The CDR3, as DNA: TGTGCCAGCAGTTACAGGGGATGGCCTAATGAAAAACTGTTTTTT. Protein product: CASSYRGWPNEKLFF.

The rearrangement uses TRBV30 and TRBJ1-4, with D hard to call. Trimming removed 0 bases from V and 8 bases from J, with 10 bases in between. Looked up from germline, CDR1 is GTSNPN and CDR2 is SVGIG (reference sequence). There are 13 residues in the CDR3. In DNA, the CDR3 is TGTGCCTGGAGTGTATCCAGTGCCGAAAAACTGTTTTTT. Its translation is CAWSVSSAEKLFF.

J is TRBJ1-5 and V is TRBV6-4; no clear D gene. Germline assignment: CDR1 MRHNA and CDR2 SNTAGT. Trimming stripped 2 bases from V and 3 bases from J, with 5 bases between. CDR3 length: 13 residues. CDR3: CASSDGLNQPQHF. The CDR3 coding sequence is TGTGCCAGCAGTGACGGACTCAATCAGCCCCAGCATTTT.

This clone was counted only a few times. This rearrangement joins TRBV2 to TRBJ1-1; 7 bases are shared with TRBD1. CDR1 and CDR2 from the germline V gene are SNHLY and FYNNEI. V was pared by 6 bases and J by 6 bases, with 10 bases of the junction left unmatched. The CDR3 totals 14 residues. Here the CDR3 DNA reads TGTGCCAGCAGGAGACAAACAGGGGATCCTGAAGCTTTCTTT. It specifies CASRRQTGDPEAFF.

The J gene is TRBJ1-4, the V gene TRBV19; TRBD1 is a possible D gene (6 bases). Germline CDR1 reads LNHDA; CDR2 reads SQIVND (reference sequence). This CDR3 has 18 residues. Trimming left V 3 bases short and J 4 bases short, with 21 bases between. The CDR3 reads CASSMLQGRGDYNEKLFF. The CDR3 DNA reads as TGTGCCAGTAGTATGCTTCAGGGGCGAGGAGATTATAATGAAAAACTGTTTTTT.

The V gene is TRBV2, the J gene TRBJ1-2, with D possibly being TRBD1 (6 bases). The V and J ends lost 4 bases and 8 bases respectively, with 14 bases between them. Germline V gene data show CDR1 as SNHLY and CDR2 as FYNNEI. The CDR3 has 13 amino acids. The CDR3 DNA reads as TGTGCCAGCAGTGTAGACAGGTTAGACGGCTACACCTTC. Amino acids: CASSVDRLDGYTF.

This chain links TRBV2 with TRBJ2-7, with 11 bases fitting TRBD1. Germline V CDR1 and CDR2: SNHLY, FYNNEI. This CDR3 spans 12 amino acids. The trim removed 7 bases at V and 9 bases at J, leaving 5 bases unmatched. The CDR3 spells CASIRTGGGQYF. Here the CDR3 DNA reads TGTGCCAGCATCCGGACAGGGGGCGGGCAGTACTTC.

V gene TRBV9 combines with J gene TRBJ1-1, with a possible D match to TRBD1 (6 bases). Germline CDR1 SGDLS, CDR2 YYNGEE. Between the trimmed V and J ends, which lost 4 bases and 2 bases, there was a span of 12 bases. The CDR3 sequence is 14 residues long. Written as DNA, the CDR3 is TGTGCCAGCAGCCCCCGACAGGATAACACTGAAGCTTTCTTT. As protein: CASSPRQDNTEAFF.

The chain employs TRBV6-5 and TRBJ1-5; 9 bases are a match to TRBD1. V shed 5 bases, J shed 1 base, and the junction held 3 bases outside the gene matches. The V gene's germline CDR1 is MNHEY and CDR2 SVGAGI. The CDR3 contains 15 residues. CDR3 sequence: CASSKDRGSNQPQHF. The CDR3 nucleotides are TGTGCCAGCAGTAAAGACAGGGGGAGCAATCAGCCCCAGCATTTT.

V and J are TRBV30 and TRBJ1-2; a possible D gene is TRBD1 (5 bases). The CDR3 spans 14 residues. Trimming left V 0 bases short and J 1 base short, with 9 bases between. The germline CDR1 and CDR2 sequences are GTSNPN and SVGIG (reference sequence). The CDR3 reads CAWSVGGGNYGYTF. In DNA, the CDR3 is TGTGCCTGGAGTGTGGGGGGGGGTAACTATGGCTACACCTTC.